Following are 23 T cell receptor beta chains from one sample sequenced in a study of regulatory T cells in long-lasting Graves disease. The authors built TCR beta libraries using iRepertoire HTBI primers and Arm-PCR of CDR3 regions. One entry per CDR3 protein, called by TCRdb with MiXCR from the multiplex PCR reads. This sample has 350,000 to 400,000 distinct CDR3 sequences, with roughly a sixth found just once. Time point reported: newly diagnosed GD, antithyroid drugs for less than 3 months. Extracted RNA from PBMCs served as the source of the TCR library. Specimen: peripheral blood mononuclear cells (PBMCs), collected at new diagnosis, from a patient treated with antithyroid drugs. The receptors originated from a female donor with Graves disease.

This clonotype was recorded many times. V usage is TRBV6-2 or TRBV6-3 and J usage is TRBJ2-1, with D tentatively TRBD2 (6 bases). CDR3 length: 16 residues. Germline values: CDR1 MNHEY, CDR2 SVGEGT. Trimming removed 2 bases from V and 4 bases from J, with 15 bases in between. This CDR3 reads CASSYPGLAGYNEQFF. CDR3 in DNA: TGTGCCAGCAGTTACCCGGGACTGGCGGGTTACAATGAGCAGTTCTTC.

This chain links TRBV9 with TRBJ2-2; 7 bases are shared with TRBD1. CDR3 length equals 15 residues. From germline, CDR1 is SGDLS and CDR2 YYNGEE. After removal of 4 bases from V and 5 bases from J, the junction contained 8 bases not matched to a gene. CDR3 sequence reads: CASSLTYRGTGELFF. The CDR3 nucleotides read TGTGCCAGCAGCCTTACTTACAGGGGAACCGGGGAGCTGTTTTTT. The variable domain in full, completed from reference TRBV9 and TRBJ2-2, reads DSGVTQTPKHLITATGQRVTLRCSPRSGDLSVYWYQQSLDQGLQFLIQYYNGEERAKGNILERFSAQQFPDLHSELNLSSLELGDSALYFCASSLTYRGTGELFFGEGSRLTVL.

The chain carries TRBV20-1 and TRBJ2-3; D is ambiguous. The germline V and J ends were trimmed by 5 bases and 0 bases, with 6 bases remaining between them. Germline values: CDR1 DFQATT, CDR2 SNEGSKA (reference sequence). The CDR3 extends over 12 amino acids. The CDR3 protein is CSAWESTDTQYF. The CDR3 DNA sequence: TGCAGTGCTTGGGAAAGCACAGATACGCAGTATTTT.

This chain connects TRBV7-9 to TRBJ2-7; TRBD2 might be the D (6 bases). Germline V lookup: CDR1 SEHNR, CDR2 FQNEAQ (reference sequence). The CDR3 extends over 18 amino acids. V lost 0 bases to trimming and J lost 4 bases, with 22 bases between them. CDR3 DNA sequence: TGTGCCAGCAGCTTAGCGGGACTCCAGGCCAGCTTAGAGTACGAGCAGTACTTC. Encoded protein: CASSLAGLQASLEYEQYF.

As for this clonotype: At one boundary the junction diverges from the germline segment, which might be a read error. The chain employs TRBV11-2 and TRBJ2-3; the match to TRBD2 covers 7 bases. Germline loops: CDR1 SGHAT, CDR2 FQNNGV. CDR3 length equals 14 residues. CDR3 in DNA: TGTGTCAGCAGCCCAGGACTAGGACCAGATACGCAGTATTTT. It translates to CVSSPGLGPDTQYF.

This clonotype has at least ten counts. The V and J genes are TRBV14 and TRBJ2-2; 10 bases are shared with TRBD2. V lost 4 bases and J lost 1; bases outside the gene matches: 3. In germline, CDR1 is SGHDN, CDR2 FVKESK. The CDR3 extends over 16 amino acids. This chain's CDR3 is CASSRLAGLNTGELFF. The CDR3 DNA follows: TGTGCCAGCAGCCGACTAGCGGGTTTGAACACCGGGGAGCTGTTTTTT.

The CDR3 reads CSVDSGEDTEAFF. As DNA, the CDR3 is TGCAGCGTTGACTCAGGGGAGGACACTGAAGCTTTCTTT. The rearrangement uses TRBV29-1 and TRBJ1-1, with D perhaps TRBD1 (6 bases). Germline CDR1 SQVTM, CDR2 ANQGSEA. The CDR3 has 13 amino acids. V gave up 3 bases and J gave up 3 bases, with 11 bases separating them.

The V gene is TRBV29-1, the J gene TRBJ1-2; D might be TRBD1 (5 bases). This CDR3 spans 11 amino acids. Between the trimmed V and J ends, which lost 7 bases and 13 bases, there was a span of 19 bases. The V gene's germline CDR1 is SQVTM and CDR2 ANQGSEA. CDR3 nucleotides: TGCAGCGCTGGGACGGAAGTGCCTCTCACCTTC. Translated: CSAGTEVPLTF.

This clonotype was counted ten times or more. CDR3 nucleotide sequence: TGTGCCAGCGGGCCCGGGACACCACCCAAATCCTACGAGCAGTACTTC. This sequence encodes CASGPGTPPKSYEQYF. V gene TRBV12-3 or TRBV12-4 combines with J gene TRBJ2-7; D perhaps matches TRBD1 (6 bases). The V and J ends lost 8 bases and 1 base respectively, with 21 bases between them. The CDR3 has 16 amino acids.

This clonotype was observed at least ten times. The rearrangement joins TRBV20-1 to TRBJ1-3; a possible D gene is TRBD1 (6 bases). Trimming removed 5 bases at V and 5 bases at J, with 13 bases between. The CDR3 runs 13 residues. Per germline, CDR1 DFQATT and CDR2 SNEGSKA (reference sequence). The CDR3 region is CSAAPGARNTIYF. CDR3 nucleotide sequence: TGCAGTGCTGCCCCAGGGGCTCGAAACACCATATATTTT.

The V gene is TRBV4-1, the J gene TRBJ1-1; D is unclear. Per the germline V gene, CDR1 is MGHRA and CDR2 is YSYEKL. This CDR3 has 15 residues. V was pared by 1 base and J by 1 base, with 10 bases between. The chain's CDR3 is CASSQARHRNTEAFF. CDR3 bases: TGCGCCAGCAGCCAAGCCCGTCACAGGAACACTGAAGCTTTCTTT.

This clonotype was picked up many times. J is TRBJ1-1 and V is TRBV6-5; D might be TRBD1 (6 bases). This CDR3 contains 14 residues. The ends were cut back, 6 bases at V and 0 bases at J, with 11 bases in the middle. Germline assignment: CDR1 MNHEY and CDR2 SVGAGI. CDR3 loop: CASRYRAMNTEAFF. The DNA of the CDR3 is TGTGCCAGCAGGTACAGGGCCATGAACACTGAAGCTTTCTTT.

This clonotype has a count of ten or more. The chain links TRBV27 to TRBJ1-5; a weak D match, TRBD1 (5 bases). There are 15 residues in the CDR3. V dropped 4 bases and J dropped 6 bases, with 16 bases sitting between them. Germline lookup yields CDR1 MNHEY and CDR2 SMNVEV (reference sequence). CDR3 sequence (DNA): TGTGCCAGCAGTTCGGGGACCGGGGGTGTTCAGCCCCAGCATTTT. Encoded protein: CASSSGTGGVQPQHF.

V and J are TRBV24-1 and TRBJ2-1, with a possible D match to TRBD2 (6 bases). V was clipped by 3 bases and J by 6 bases, with 11 bases between them. The germline V gene encodes CDR1 KGHDR and CDR2 SFDVKD. This CDR3 comprises 14 residues. The CDR3 loop reads CATSDPGLTNEQFF. The CDR3 DNA reads as TGTGCCACCAGTGATCCGGGACTCACCAATGAGCAGTTCTTC.

This clonotype was counted at least ten times. The chain combines TRBV7-2 with TRBJ2-7; D gene ambiguous. The germline CDR1 and CDR2 sequences are SGHTA and FQGNSA. V was shortened by 1 base and J by 7 bases, with 17 bases between the two germline ends. The CDR3 consists of 15 residues. The CDR3 bases are TGTGCCAGCAGCTTAGACCGCCCTCTAGTGACGGAGCAGTACTTC. It translates to CASSLDRPLVTEQYF.

This clonotype has just a few counts. The V call is TRBV4-3, the J call TRBJ1-1; tentatively, D is TRBD1 (6 bases). The germline gives CDR1 LGHNA, CDR2 YSLEER. The CDR3 loop spans 13 amino acids. Trimming removed 5 bases from V and 4 bases from J, with 11 bases in between. Written as DNA, the CDR3 is TGCGCCAGCAGCGGTTGGGGGCTCACTGAAGCTTTCTTT. It is translated as CASSGWGLTEAFF.

This clonotype was recorded at least ten times. The chain recombines TRBV4-3 with TRBJ2-1; tentative D call: TRBD2 (5 bases). Trimming left V 0 bases short and J 5 bases short, with 5 bases between. The CDR3 contains 13 residues. Germline V CDR1 and CDR2: LGHNA, YSLEER. CDR3 nucleotide sequence: TGCGCCAGCAGCCAAGACGGGAACAATGAGCAGTTCTTC. Protein product: CASSQDGNNEQFF.

The genes are TRBV18 and TRBJ1-2; D ambiguous. The CDR3 has 16 amino acids. Germline V gene data show CDR1 as KGHSH and CDR2 as LQKENI. The germline V and J ends were trimmed by 0 bases and 3 bases, with 14 bases remaining between them. CDR3 sequence: CASSPPLAQTHYGYTF. The CDR3 DNA reads as TGTGCCAGCTCACCACCGTTGGCACAGACCCACTATGGCTACACCTTC.

Ten or more counts support this clonotype. The chain combines TRBV20-1 with TRBJ1-1; D gene uncertain. V dropped 5 bases and J dropped 1 base, with 20 bases sitting between them. The length of the CDR3 is 16 residues. Germline V gene sequence: CDR1 DFQATT, CDR2 SNEGSKA (reference sequence). CDR3 protein: CSARFSHLGPNTEAFF. CDR3 DNA sequence: TGCAGTGCTCGTTTTAGTCACCTGGGTCCGAACACTGAAGCTTTCTTT.

As concerns this clonotype: At one end, the junction sequence differs from germline, possibly due to a read error. This chain joins TRBV20-1 and TRBJ2-1; the D gene is possibly TRBD1 (5 bases). Germline lookup yields CDR1 DFQATT and CDR2 SNEGSKA (reference sequence). The CDR3 spans 13 residues. The CDR3 protein is CIVEGVMSNDQFF. The CDR3, as DNA: TGCATTGTGGAAGGGGTGATGTCCAATGACCAGTTCTTC.

This clonotype was observed many times. The chain combines TRBV20-1 with TRBJ2-7, with 7 bases aligning to TRBD2. V trimming: 1 base; J trimming: 6 bases; junction bases outside the gene matches: 3. Germline V gene sequence: CDR1 DFQATT, CDR2 SNEGSKA (reference sequence). This CDR3 region has 12 residues. CDR3 bases: TGCAGTGCTAGAGCGGGAGGAGTCGAGCAGTACTTC. It translates to CSARAGGVEQYF.

In this sample, this clonotype turned up many times. This rearrangement joins TRBV6-2 or TRBV6-3 to TRBJ1-1; 7 bases agree with TRBD1. This CDR3 comprises 14 residues. Germline CDR1 MNHEY, CDR2 SVGEGT. J was trimmed by 1 base and V by 6 bases; bases with no gene match: 5. In nucleotides, the CDR3 is TGTGCCAGCAGGACGGGACAGCAGAACACTGAAGCTTTCTTT. Amino acid sequence: CASRTGQQNTEAFF.

V is TRBV7-2 and J is TRBJ2-1; D uncertain. The CDR3 loop spans 12 amino acids. V lost 5 bases, J lost 8 bases, and 10 bases lay in between. In germline, CDR1 is SGHTA, CDR2 FQGNSA. The DNA of the CDR3 is TGTGCCAGCAGCGCATCACTATATGAGCAGTTCTTC. It translates to CASSASLYEQFF.